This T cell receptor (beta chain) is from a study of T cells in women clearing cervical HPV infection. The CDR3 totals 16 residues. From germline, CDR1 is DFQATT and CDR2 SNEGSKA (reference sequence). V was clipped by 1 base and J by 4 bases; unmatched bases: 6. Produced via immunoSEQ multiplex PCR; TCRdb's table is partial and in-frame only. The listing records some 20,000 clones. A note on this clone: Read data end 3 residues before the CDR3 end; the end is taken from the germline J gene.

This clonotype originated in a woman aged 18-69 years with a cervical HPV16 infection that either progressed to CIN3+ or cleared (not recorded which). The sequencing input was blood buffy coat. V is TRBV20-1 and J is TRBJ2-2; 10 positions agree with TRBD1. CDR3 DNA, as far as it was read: TGCAGTGCTAGAGTCCCAGGACAGGGGGGCACCGGGGAG. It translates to CSARVPGQGGTGE. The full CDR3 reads CSARVPGQGGTGELFF.